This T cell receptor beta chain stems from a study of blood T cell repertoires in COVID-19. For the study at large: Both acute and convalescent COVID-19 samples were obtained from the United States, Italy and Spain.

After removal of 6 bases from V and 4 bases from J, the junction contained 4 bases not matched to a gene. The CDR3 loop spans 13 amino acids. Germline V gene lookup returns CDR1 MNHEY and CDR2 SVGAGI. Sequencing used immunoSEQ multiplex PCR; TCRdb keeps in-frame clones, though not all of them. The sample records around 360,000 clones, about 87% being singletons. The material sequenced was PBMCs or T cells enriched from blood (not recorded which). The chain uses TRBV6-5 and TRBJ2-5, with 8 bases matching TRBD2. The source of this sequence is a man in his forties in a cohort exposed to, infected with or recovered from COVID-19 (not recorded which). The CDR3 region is CASRSGSGETQYF. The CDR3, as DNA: TGTGCCAGCAGGAGCGGGAGCGGAGAGACCCAGTACTTC.